The entry below describes one TCR beta chain. Its antigen is not identified. This sample was taken from a study of cytomegalovirus exposure and HLA in healthy donors. Findings of the study overall: A further, later analysis showed that HLA-associated TCR beta chains (compared with equally common others) were more clonally expanded. A list of 164 TCR beta chains associated with cytomegalovirus was given.

Primers: 60 Vbeta forward and 13 Jbeta reverse. Assay: immunoSEQ multiplex PCR; the TCRdb copy retains only in-frame clones and omits some. The sample shows around 120,000 clones, 80% of them seen only once. The CDR3 loop spans 14 amino acids. Germline loops: CDR1 SNHLY, CDR2 FYNNEI. The V and J ends lost 2 bases and 9 bases, in that order; junction bases with no gene match: 4. This receptor was identified in a female donor in good health and CMV-seropositive. V usage is TRBV2 and J usage is TRBJ1-6, with 7 bases that match TRBD1. The sequenced material came from PBMCs. CDR3 sequence reads: CASSERQGSSPLHF. The CDR3 DNA sequence: TGTGCCAGCAGTGAAAGACAGGGAAGTTCACCCCTCCACTTT. Combining the CDR3 with reference TRBV2 and TRBJ1-6 gives the whole variable domain EPEVTQTPSHQVTQMGQEVILRCVPISNHLYFYWYRQILGQKVEFLVSFYNNEISEKSEIFDDQFSVERPDGSNFTLKIRSTKLEDSAMYFCASSERQGSSPLHFGNGTRLTVT.